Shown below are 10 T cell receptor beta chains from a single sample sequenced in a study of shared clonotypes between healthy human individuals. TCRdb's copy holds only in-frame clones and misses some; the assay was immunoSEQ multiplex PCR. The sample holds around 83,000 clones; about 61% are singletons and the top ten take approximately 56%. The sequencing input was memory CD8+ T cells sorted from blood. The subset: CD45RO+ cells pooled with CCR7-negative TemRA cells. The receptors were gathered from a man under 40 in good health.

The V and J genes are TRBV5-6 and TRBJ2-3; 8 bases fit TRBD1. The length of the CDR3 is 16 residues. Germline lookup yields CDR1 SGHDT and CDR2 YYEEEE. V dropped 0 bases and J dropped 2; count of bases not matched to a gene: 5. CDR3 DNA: TGTGCCAGCAGCTTGGAGACAGGGGTTTCCACAGATACGCAGTATTTT. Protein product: CASSLETGVSTDTQYF. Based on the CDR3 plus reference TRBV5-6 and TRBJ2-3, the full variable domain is DAGVTQSPTHLIKTRGQQVTLRCSPKSGHDTVSWYQQALGQGPQFIFQYYEEEERQRGNFPDRFSGHQFPNYSSELNVNALLLGDSALYLCASSLETGVSTDTQYFGPGTRLTVL.

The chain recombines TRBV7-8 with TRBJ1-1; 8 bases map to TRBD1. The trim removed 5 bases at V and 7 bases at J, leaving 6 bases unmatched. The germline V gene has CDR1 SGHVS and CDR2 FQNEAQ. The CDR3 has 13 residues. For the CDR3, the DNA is TGTGCCAGCAGCCCTCACAGGGGGTATGAAGCTTTCTTT. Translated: CASSPHRGYEAFF.

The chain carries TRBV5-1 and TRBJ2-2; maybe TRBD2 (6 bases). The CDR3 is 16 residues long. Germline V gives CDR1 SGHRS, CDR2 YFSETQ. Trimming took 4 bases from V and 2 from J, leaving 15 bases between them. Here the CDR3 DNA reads TGCGCCAGCAGCATCCCTGGCGGGACTAACACCGGGGAGCTGTTTTTT. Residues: CASSIPGGTNTGELFF.

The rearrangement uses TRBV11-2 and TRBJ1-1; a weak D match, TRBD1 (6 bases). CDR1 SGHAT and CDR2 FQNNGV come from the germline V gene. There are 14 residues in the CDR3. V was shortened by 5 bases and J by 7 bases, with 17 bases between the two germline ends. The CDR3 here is CASSPKGYRDEAFF. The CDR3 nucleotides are TGTGCCAGCAGCCCAAAGGGTTACAGGGATGAAGCTTTCTTT.

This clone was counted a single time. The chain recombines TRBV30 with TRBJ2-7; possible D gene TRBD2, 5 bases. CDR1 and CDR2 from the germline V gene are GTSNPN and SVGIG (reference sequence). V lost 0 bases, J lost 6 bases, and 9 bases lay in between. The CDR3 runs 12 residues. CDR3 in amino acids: CAWSVGGFEQYF. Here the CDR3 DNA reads TGTGCCTGGAGTGTCGGCGGGTTCGAGCAGTACTTC.

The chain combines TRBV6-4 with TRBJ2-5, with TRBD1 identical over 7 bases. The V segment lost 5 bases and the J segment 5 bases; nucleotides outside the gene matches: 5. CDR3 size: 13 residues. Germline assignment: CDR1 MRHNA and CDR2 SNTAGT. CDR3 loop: CASSSGQFETQYF. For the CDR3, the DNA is TGTGCCAGCAGTTCGGGACAGTTTGAGACCCAGTACTTC.

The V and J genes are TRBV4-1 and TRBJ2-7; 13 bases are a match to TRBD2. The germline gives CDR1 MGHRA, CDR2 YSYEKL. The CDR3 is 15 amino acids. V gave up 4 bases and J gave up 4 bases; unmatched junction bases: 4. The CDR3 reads CASSLTSGRAYEQYF. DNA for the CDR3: TGCGCCAGCAGCCTCACTAGCGGGAGGGCTTACGAGCAGTACTTC.

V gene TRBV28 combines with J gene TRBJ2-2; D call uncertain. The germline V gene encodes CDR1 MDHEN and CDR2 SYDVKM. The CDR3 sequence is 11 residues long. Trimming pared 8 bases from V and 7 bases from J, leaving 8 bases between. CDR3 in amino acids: CASGMGGELFF. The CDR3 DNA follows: TGTGCCAGCGGTATGGGCGGGGAGCTGTTTTTT.

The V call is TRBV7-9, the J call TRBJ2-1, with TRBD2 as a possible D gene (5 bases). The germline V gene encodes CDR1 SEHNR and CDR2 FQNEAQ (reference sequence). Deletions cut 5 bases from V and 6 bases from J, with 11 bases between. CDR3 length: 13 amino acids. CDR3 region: CASSLLAFNEQFF. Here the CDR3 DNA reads TGTGCCAGCAGCCTTCTAGCCTTCAATGAGCAGTTCTTC.

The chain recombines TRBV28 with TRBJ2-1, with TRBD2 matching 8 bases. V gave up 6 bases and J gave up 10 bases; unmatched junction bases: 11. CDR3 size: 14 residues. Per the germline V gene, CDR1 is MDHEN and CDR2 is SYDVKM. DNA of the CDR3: TGTGCCAGCAGCCCACATGGACTAGCAACGGAGCAGTTCTTC. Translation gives CASSPHGLATEQFF.